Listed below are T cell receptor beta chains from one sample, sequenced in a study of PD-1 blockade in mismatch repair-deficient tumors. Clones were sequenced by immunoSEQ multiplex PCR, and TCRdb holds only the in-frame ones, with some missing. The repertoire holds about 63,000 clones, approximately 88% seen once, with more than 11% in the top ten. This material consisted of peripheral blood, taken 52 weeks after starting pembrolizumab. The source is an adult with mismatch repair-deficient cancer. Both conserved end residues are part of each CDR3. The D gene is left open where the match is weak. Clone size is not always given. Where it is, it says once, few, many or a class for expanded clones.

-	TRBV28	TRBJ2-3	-	CASSLGHGRRTDTQYF	TGTGCCAGCAGTTTAGGCCACGGTAGGAGGACAGATACGCAGTATTTT
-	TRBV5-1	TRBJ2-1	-	CASSLAGVRSEQFF	TGCGCCAGCAGCTTGGCAGGGGTTAGGAGTGAGCAGTTCTTC
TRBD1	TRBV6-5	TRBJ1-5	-	CASSSPRGNQPQHF	TGTGCCAGCAGCTCACCCAGGGGGAATCAGCCCCAGCATTTT
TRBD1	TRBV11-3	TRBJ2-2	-	CASRTRSGGPSTGELFF	TGTGCCAGCAGGACCAGGTCAGGGGGTCCGTCCACCGGGGAGCTGTTTTTT
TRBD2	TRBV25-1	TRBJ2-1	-	CASGGTSTYNEQFF	TGTGCCAGCGGGGGGACTAGTACCTACAATGAGCAGTTCTTC
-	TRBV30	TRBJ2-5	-	CAWSVTGVGETQYF	TGTGCCTGGAGTGTGACGGGGGTGGGGGAGACCCAGTACTTC
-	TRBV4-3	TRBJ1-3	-	CASSQDRWGVGPGNTIYF	TGCGCCAGCAGCCAAGATCGGTGGGGGGTAGGACCTGGAAACACCATATATTTT
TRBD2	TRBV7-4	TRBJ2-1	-	CASSLGEGLAGGRNEQFF	TGTGCCAGCAGCTTAGGAGAGGGACTAGCGGGAGGGAGGAATGAGCAGTTCTTC
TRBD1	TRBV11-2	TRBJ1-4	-	CASSVSGDRLVANEKLFF	TGTGCCAGCAGCGTTAGCGGGGACAGGCTTGTTGCTAATGAAAAACTGTTTTTT
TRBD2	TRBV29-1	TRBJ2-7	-	CSVELAGGSYEQYF	TGCAGCGTTGAACTAGCGGGAGGCTCCTACGAGCAGTACTTC
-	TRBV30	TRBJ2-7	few	CAWAYSTYEQYF	TGTGCCTGGGCCTACTCGACCTACGAGCAGTACTTC
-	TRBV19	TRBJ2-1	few	CASSILGSHNEQFF	TGTGCCAGTAGTATCCTAGGAAGCCACAATGAGCAGTTCTTC
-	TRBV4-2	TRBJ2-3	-	CASSQGRTGPESTDTQYF	TGTGCCAGCAGCCAGGGTAGGACGGGGCCTGAGAGCACAGATACGCAGTATTTT
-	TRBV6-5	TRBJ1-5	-	CASSPTGLYQPQHF	TGTGCCAGCAGTCCTACAGGGCTGTATCAGCCCCAGCATTTT
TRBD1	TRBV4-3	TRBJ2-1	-	CASSQRPQGEGNEQFF	TGCGCCAGCAGCCAGCGGCCCCAGGGGGAAGGCAATGAGCAGTTCTTC
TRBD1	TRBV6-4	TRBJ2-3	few	CASSDSGQGADTQYF	TGTGCCAGCAGTGACTCGGGACAGGGGGCAGATACGCAGTATTTT
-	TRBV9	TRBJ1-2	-	CASSPRGGANYGYTF	TGTGCCAGCAGCCCCCGGGGAGGGGCCAACTATGGCTACACCTTC
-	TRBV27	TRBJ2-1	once	CASSLNHRDYNEQFF	TGTGCCAGCAGTTTGAACCACAGGGACTACAATGAGCAGTTCTTC
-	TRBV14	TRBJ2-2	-	CASSQRTRTGELFF	TGTGCCAGCAGCCAACGAACACGCACCGGGGAGCTGTTTTTT
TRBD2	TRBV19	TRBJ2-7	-	CASSITSGISYEQYF	TGTGCCAGTAGTATTACTAGCGGGATCTCCTACGAGCAGTACTTC
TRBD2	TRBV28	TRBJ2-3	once	CASSDPSGRAVDTQYF	TGTGCCAGCAGTGACCCTAGCGGGAGGGCTGTGGATACGCAGTATTTT
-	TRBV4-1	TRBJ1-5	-	CASSQAPELNQPQHF	TGCGCCAGCAGCCAAGCCCCAGAACTCAATCAGCCCCAGCATTTT
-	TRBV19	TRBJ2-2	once	CASSMSGWGAGELFF	TGTGCCAGTAGTATGAGCGGCTGGGGGGCCGGGGAGCTGTTTTTT
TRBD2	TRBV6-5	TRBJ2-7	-	CASSREGRGKYEQYF	TGTGCCAGCAGCCGAGAGGGGCGGGGGAAGTACGAGCAGTACTTC
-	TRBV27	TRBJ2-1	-	CASSFLHFVPEGKHEQFF	TGTGCCAGCAGTTTTCTTCACTTCGTCCCTGAGGGAAAGCATGAGCAGTTCTTC
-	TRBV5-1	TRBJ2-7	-	CASNWAGASSLDEQYF	TGCGCCAGCAATTGGGCAGGGGCGTCCTCTCTGGACGAGCAGTACTTC
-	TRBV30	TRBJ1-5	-	CAWSVNSNQPQHF	TGTGCCTGGAGTGTTAATAGCAATCAGCCCCAGCATTTT
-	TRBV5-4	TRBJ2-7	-	CASSPQGGRHEQYF	TGTGCCAGCAGCCCCCAAGGGGGGAGACACGAGCAGTACTTC
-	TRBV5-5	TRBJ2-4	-	CASSTVVAKNIQYF	TGTGCCAGCAGCACCGTTGTAGCCAAAAACATTCAGTACTTC